The 3 T cell receptor beta chains in this list originate from one sample, sequenced in a study of cytomegalovirus exposure and HLA in healthy donors (dated by TCRdb to 2016 to 2017). Library preparation used the immunoSEQ multiplex PCR assay. For the multiplex PCR, a mixture combining 60 forward primers for TCR Vbeta segments and 13 reverse primers for TCR Jbeta segments was used. Here the immuneACCESS table is served through TCRdb, limited to in-frame sequences with V and J called. Missing clones are a known gap in these copies; in checked studies unresolved V genes cover under half, and the rest lacks a known reason. This sample's table contains about 140,000 clones. The biggest ten clones account for about 2.2% of the sample. Material for sequencing was PBMCs. Receptor source: a woman in her late teens or twenties in good health and CMV-seronegative.

The chain couples TRBV6-1 to TRBJ2-1; 10 nucleotides agree with TRBD2. V shed 4 bases and J 6 bases; nucleotides not matched to a gene: 6. This CDR3 region has 15 residues. The germline V gene encodes CDR1 MNHNS and CDR2 SASEGT. CDR3: CASSGEASGSNEQFF. CDR3 DNA: TGTGCCAGCAGTGGCGAGGCTAGCGGGAGCAATGAGCAGTTCTTC.

About this clone itself: The junction and the germline gene differ at one end; a read error may be behind it. The chain links TRBV29-1 to TRBJ2-1; tentatively, D is TRBD2 (5 bases). Germline-derived CDR1 and CDR2 are SQVTM and ANQGSEA. CDR3 length: 15 amino acids. The CDR3: CSVEDTGSSYSEQFF. The CDR3 DNA reads as TGCAGCGTTGAAGATACGGGGAGCTCCTACAGTGAGCAGTTCTTC.

The chain carries TRBV30 and TRBJ1-1; D is perhaps TRBD1 (6 bases). The CDR3 loop spans 12 amino acids. Germline CDR1 and CDR2: GTSNPN and SVGIG (reference sequence). V gave up 5 bases and J gave up 1 base, with 8 bases separating them. CDR3 DNA: TGTGCCTGGGGACAGCAGAACACTGAAGCTTTCTTT. Translating gives CAWGQQNTEAFF.